These 14 T cell receptor beta chains came from one sample sequenced in a study of post-analysis software for immune sequencing data. No antigen has been identified for these receptors. Incorporated into the TCR beta cDNA libraries were unique molecular identifiers, which served to reduce PCR and sequencing biases. TCRdb re-derived calls from the PCR reads in MiXCR, one entry per CDR3 protein. The table has about 430,000 distinct CDR3 sequences, roughly 40% seen once. General study results and limits: With TRBV5-6, TRBV5-1 and TRBV20-1 included, roughly five TRBV segments were more frequent in patients than in controls.

Sequencing was performed on blood. The receptors were sampled from a girl aged 2-10 years with multiple sclerosis.

There are a few counts of this clonotype. The V call is TRBV6-1, the J call TRBJ2-7; 9 bases match TRBD1. From germline, CDR1 is MNHNS and CDR2 SASEGT. Trimming took 5 bases from V and 1 from J; bases not matched to a gene: 12. The CDR3 has 17 residues. The CDR3 loop is CASSKPGQGLGSYEQYF. The CDR3 nucleotides read TGTGCCAGCAGTAAACCGGGACAGGGTCTCGGTTCCTACGAGCAGTACTTC.

The CDR3 sequence is CASSVTEGPYEQYF. CDR3 DNA: TGTGCCAGCAGCGTCACAGAGGGTCCCTACGAGCAGTACTTC. This chain links TRBV9 with TRBJ2-7, with D tentatively TRBD2 (5 bases). This CDR3 has 14 residues. The V end lost 2 bases, the J end lost 2 bases, and 11 bases lay between the germline ends. The germline V gene has CDR1 SGDLS and CDR2 YYNGEE.

The table lists this clonotype with a few counts. The genes are TRBV28 and TRBJ1-5, with D perhaps TRBD1 (6 bases). V lost 9 bases and J 1 base, leaving 13 bases between the germline ends. Germline-derived CDR1 and CDR2 are MDHEN and SYDVKM. The CDR3 totals 14 residues. The CDR3 bases are TGTGCCAGTTCTCAGGGGAGGAGCAATCAGCCCCAGCATTTT. This translates into CASSQGRSNQPQHF.

The chain couples TRBV29-1 to TRBJ1-2; perhaps TRBD1 as D (6 bases). The germline V gene encodes CDR1 SQVTM and CDR2 ANQGSEA. V was shortened by 0 bases and J by 6 bases, with 11 bases between the two germline ends. The CDR3 consists of 13 residues. This CDR3 is CSVEDGGRDGYTF. Written as DNA, the CDR3 is TGCAGCGTTGAAGATGGGGGGCGCGATGGCTACACCTTC.

This clonotype was seen once. The V gene is TRBV3-1, the J gene TRBJ2-5, with D possibly matching TRBD1 (5 bases). CDR3 size: 14 residues. Germline-derived CDR1 and CDR2 are LGHDT and YNNKEL (reference sequence). The V and J ends lost 4 bases and 3 bases respectively, with 12 bases between them. CDR3: CASSPDTREETQYF. CDR3 in DNA: TGTGCCAGCAGCCCGGACACCCGGGAAGAGACCCAGTACTTC.

This clonotype was counted between two and nine times. The gene calls are TRBV6-5 and TRBJ2-7; 8 bases fit TRBD1. CDR1 is MNHEY, CDR2 SVGAGI, per germline. The CDR3 spans 15 residues. The trim removed 4 bases at V and 3 bases at J, leaving 8 bases unmatched. CDR3 in amino acids: CASSSPGTGVYEQYF. The CDR3 DNA is TGTGCCAGCAGTTCGCCTGGGACAGGTGTCTACGAGCAGTACTTC.

This chain uses TRBV5-1 with TRBJ2-5; D call uncertain. The end of the DNA is better explained by TRBJ2-7, so the J call may be wrong. Germline V gives CDR1 SGHRS, CDR2 YFSETQ. The CDR3 loop spans 13 amino acids. CDR3 sequence: CASSDGRSYEQYF. The CDR3, as DNA: TGCGCCAGCAGCGACGGCCGATCCTACGAGCAGTACTTC.

V is TRBV9 and J is TRBJ1-2; 8 nucleotides align to TRBD1. Germline CDR1 reads SGDLS; CDR2 reads YYNGEE. This CDR3 has 17 amino acids. The V segment lost 2 bases and the J segment 6 bases; nucleotides outside the gene matches: 15. CDR3 in amino acids: CASSVATRDRSRNGYTF. CDR3 DNA sequence: TGTGCCAGCAGCGTCGCCACCCGGGACAGGAGTAGGAATGGCTACACCTTC. Drawing the rest from reference TRBV9 and TRBJ1-2, the complete variable domain is DSGVTQTPKHLITATGQRVTLRCSPRSGDLSVYWYQQSLDQGLQFLIQYYNGEERAKGNILERFSAQQFPDLHSELNLSSLELGDSALYFCASSVATRDRSRNGYTFGSGTRLTVV.

The J gene is TRBJ2-1, the V gene TRBV5-1; D gene unclear. The germline V gene encodes CDR1 SGHRS and CDR2 YFSETQ. V was trimmed by 0 bases and J by 6 bases, leaving 7 bases between them. CDR3 size: 13 residues. The CDR3 here is CASSLAFGNEQFF. The CDR3 nucleotides are TGCGCCAGCAGCTTGGCATTCGGCAATGAGCAGTTCTTC.

V usage is TRBV28 and J usage is TRBJ1-5; no reliable D call. The CDR3 totals 16 residues. Germline CDR1 MDHEN, CDR2 SYDVKM. The V end lost 3 bases, the J end lost 4 bases, and 16 bases lay between the germline ends. The CDR3 nucleotides read TGTGCCAGCAGTTTTAATATAGGGTTAGGGAATCAGCCCCAGCATTTT. Its translation is CASSFNIGLGNQPQHF.

This clonotype was seen only once. The chain employs TRBV5-1 and TRBJ1-2; D is possibly TRBD1 (5 bases). This CDR3 spans 14 amino acids. Germline CDR1 reads SGHRS; CDR2 reads YFSETQ. Trimming removed 4 bases from V and 3 bases from J, with 13 bases in between. The CDR3 reads CASSGARQDYGYTF. DNA of the CDR3: TGCGCCAGCAGCGGGGCCCGGCAGGACTATGGCTACACCTTC.

In this sample, this clonotype turned up a few times. This sequence joins TRBV7-2 and TRBJ2-5, with D possibly being TRBD1 or TRBD2 (5 bases each). The V gene lost 1 base and the J gene lost 5 bases, with 17 bases spanning the gap. Germline loops: CDR1 SGHTA, CDR2 FQGNSA. The CDR3 length is 16 residues. The CDR3 coding sequence is TGTGCCAGCAGCTTAGTTCAGGGCGGGCTTGGGGAGACCCAGTACTTC. This gives the protein CASSLVQGGLGETQYF.

The CDR3: CASSVGVGGPFQDSYEQYF. The CDR3 DNA sequence: TGTGCCAGCAGCGTAGGGGTGGGAGGGCCCTTTCAAGACTCCTACGAGCAGTACTTC. This chain links TRBV9 with TRBJ2-4, with 7 bases matching TRBD2. Near its end, the DNA agrees better with TRBJ2-7, so the J call may be wrong. The CDR3 runs to 19 residues. Germline V gene sequence: CDR1 SGDLS, CDR2 YYNGEE.

V is TRBV2 and J is TRBJ1-1; D remains unclear. There are 15 residues in the CDR3. The germline gives CDR1 SNHLY, CDR2 FYNNEI. V was trimmed by 7 bases and J by 0 bases, leaving 15 bases between them. CDR3 amino acids: CASKGLREMNTEAFF. The CDR3 nucleotides are TGTGCCAGCAAGGGATTAAGGGAAATGAACACTGAAGCTTTCTTT.